The 10 T cell receptor beta chains reported below all come from one sample, sequenced in a study of CD8+ T cells in alopecia areata. After isolation, RNA underwent reverse transcription to generate cDNA as the sequencing template. Profiling relied on immunoSEQ multiplex PCR, and the TCRdb table lists in-frame clones only, not all of them. The table includes roughly 30,000 clones, less than 65% detected once. Source material: NKG2D-high CD8+ T cells sorted from blood. The receptors stem from a human donor with alopecia areata.

This CDR3 reads CASSVVLGGSTTDTQYF. In nucleotides, the CDR3 is TGTGCCAGCAGCGTAGTTCTGGGGGGTAGCACCACAGATACGCAGTATTTT. The rearrangement links TRBV9 to TRBJ2-3; D is possibly TRBD2 (6 bases). The CDR3 length is 17 residues. V shed 0 bases and J shed 2 bases, with 16 bases lying between them. Per germline, CDR1 SGDLS and CDR2 YYNGEE.

V and J are TRBV5-1 and TRBJ1-2; a possible D gene is TRBD1 (5 bases). CDR3 length: 14 amino acids. Germline V gives CDR1 SGHRS, CDR2 YFSETQ. V was clipped by 0 bases and J by 5 bases, with 11 bases between them. The CDR3 DNA is TGCGCCAGCAGCTTGGGAGGGGCCTGGTATGGCTACACCTTC. Encoded protein: CASSLGGAWYGYTF.

CDR3 protein: CASRGPQPGQSYEQYF. CDR3 coding DNA: TGCGCCAGCCGAGGACCACAACCGGGACAGAGCTACGAGCAGTACTTC. This chain uses TRBV5-1 with TRBJ2-7; 7 bases are a match to TRBD1. Germline assignment: CDR1 SGHRS and CDR2 YFSETQ. CDR3 length equals 16 residues. Unmatched junction bases numbered 16, after V lost 7 bases and J lost 3 bases.

V and J are TRBV6-5 and TRBJ2-1; no clear D gene. This CDR3 comprises 15 residues. Trimming stripped 2 bases from V and 5 bases from J, with 13 bases between. Per germline, CDR1 MNHEY and CDR2 SVGAGI. The CDR3 coding sequence is TGTGCCAGCAGTTACGGGGTCGGAGTCAACAATGAGCAGTTCTTC. It specifies CASSYGVGVNNEQFF.

The chain recombines TRBV6-6 with TRBJ2-1; 8 nucleotides line up with TRBD2. V trimming: 7 bases; J trimming: 1 base; junction bases outside the gene matches: 3. In germline, CDR1 is MNHNY, CDR2 SVGAGI (reference sequence). This CDR3 spans 14 amino acids. The CDR3 DNA sequence: TGTGCCAGCAAAAGCGGGAGTTCCTACAATGAGCAGTTCTTC. It codes for CASKSGSSYNEQFF.

In its sample, this clone is medium-sized. This chain connects TRBV29-1 to TRBJ2-1; no reliable D call. V was clipped by 4 bases and J by 4 bases, with 8 bases between them. CDR1 and CDR2 from the germline V gene are SQVTM and ANQGSEA. The CDR3 sequence is 12 residues long. The CDR3 coding sequence is TGCAGCGTTGGGGTCGGATACAATGAGCAGTTCTTC. This translates into CSVGVGYNEQFF.

The chain employs TRBV5-1 and TRBJ2-5, with TRBD2 matching 15 bases. The CDR3 consists of 18 residues. Germline CDR1 is SGHRS and CDR2 is YFSETQ. With 1 base clipped from V and 2 bases from J, the junction kept 6 bases outside the gene matches. The chain's CDR3 is CASSLSGTSGGPQETQYF. The CDR3 nucleotides read TGCGCCAGCAGCTTGTCTGGGACTAGCGGGGGGCCACAAGAGACCCAGTACTTC.

This clone was seen only a few times. The chain combines TRBV7-9 with TRBJ2-1; unclear D gene. Germline V gene data show CDR1 as SEHNR and CDR2 as FQNEAQ (reference sequence). V was shortened by 1 base and J by 4 bases, with 5 bases between the two germline ends. The CDR3 spans 13 residues. CDR3 coding DNA: TGTGCCAGCAGCTTAGAGAGATACAATGAGCAGTTCTTC. It translates to CASSLERYNEQFF.

The V gene is TRBV27, the J gene TRBJ2-7, with 8 bases aligning to TRBD2. The V and J ends lost 3 bases and 5 bases, in that order; junction bases with no gene match: 15. Germline-derived CDR1 and CDR2 are MNHEY and SMNVEV (reference sequence). CDR3 length: 17 residues. This CDR3 reads CASSFNPGGEVGHEQYF. CDR3 sequence (DNA): TGTGCCAGCAGTTTCAACCCGGGAGGGGAGGTAGGCCACGAGCAGTACTTC.

The rearrangement uses TRBV29-1 and TRBJ2-5; 8 nucleotides line up with TRBD1. The CDR3 spans 14 residues. Germline lookup yields CDR1 SQVTM and CDR2 ANQGSEA. Trimming removed 1 base from V and 2 bases from J; junction bases left unmatched: 3. The chain's CDR3 is CSVEGTGLQETQYF. The CDR3 DNA is TGCAGCGTTGAAGGGACAGGGTTACAAGAGACCCAGTACTTC.